The 13 T cell receptor beta chains below all came from one sample that was sequenced in a study of beta chain features in type 1 diabetes. Since all of the isolated RNA was reverse transcribed, expressed TCRB transcripts were what got sequenced. Assay used: immunoSEQ multiplex PCR; TCRdb lists only in-frame clones, some missing. Altogether roughly 610,000 clones are present, 15% to 17% being singletons, with the ten largest covering about 0.086%. Source material: naive CD4+ T cells from blood. The receptors stem from a man younger than 35 in good health.

This clone was detected only a few times. This rearrangement joins TRBV5-1 to TRBJ2-5; maybe TRBD2 (5 bases). This CDR3 has 15 residues. CDR1 is SGHRS, CDR2 YFSETQ, per germline. Trimming stripped 5 bases from V and 0 bases from J, with 14 bases between. The CDR3 DNA is TGCGCCAGCAGAACACCCCCGGGGAACCAAGAGACCCAGTACTTC. Residues: CASRTPPGNQETQYF.

This clone has at least ten counts. The gene calls are TRBV2 and TRBJ2-3; 7 bases are a match to TRBD1. In germline, CDR1 is SNHLY, CDR2 FYNNEI. With 8 bases clipped from V and 1 base from J, the junction kept 3 bases outside the gene matches. The CDR3 consists of 13 residues. CDR3 nucleotide sequence: TGTGCCAGCGCTGGACAGGGCACAGATACGCAGTATTTT. The encoded protein is CASAGQGTDTQYF.

This clone appeared a few times. The sample carries other DNA sequences with the same CDR3. The chain combines TRBV18 with TRBJ2-5; 8 bases agree with TRBD1. V lost 4 bases, J lost 2 bases, and 3 bases stayed unmatched. The CDR3 has 14 residues. CDR1 is KGHSH and CDR2 is LQKENI in the germline V gene. The CDR3 here is CASSLGQGQETQYF. For the CDR3, the DNA is TGTGCCAGCTCACTTGGACAGGGACAAGAGACCCAGTACTTC.

This clone has a handful of counts. The chain has TRBV5-1 and TRBJ2-2; unclear D gene. The CDR3 length is 18 residues. The germline CDR1 and CDR2 sequences are SGHRS and YFSETQ. V gave up 0 bases and J gave up 0 bases, with 15 bases separating them. The CDR3 protein is CASSLGSSQISNTGELFF. For the CDR3, the DNA is TGCGCCAGCAGCTTGGGCTCGTCACAGATATCGAACACCGGGGAGCTGTTTTTT.

This clone was found a few times. The V gene is TRBV4-2, the J gene TRBJ2-7; 7 bases are shared with TRBD1. Germline lookup yields CDR1 LGHNA and CDR2 YNFKEQ. This CDR3 region has 15 residues. Unmatched junction bases numbered 9, after V lost 5 bases and J lost 2 bases. The CDR3 is CASSSRQGAAYEQYF. The CDR3 DNA is TGTGCCAGCAGCTCGAGACAGGGAGCGGCCTACGAGCAGTACTTC.

This clone was detected a few times. The J gene is TRBJ2-4, the V gene TRBV2; either TRBD1 or TRBD2 may supply D (7 bases each). The CDR3 is 18 amino acids. The V gene lost 8 bases and the J gene lost 0 bases, with 23 bases spanning the gap. Per the germline V gene, CDR1 is SNHLY and CDR2 is FYNNEI. The CDR3: CASGGDSGTARAKNIQYF. As DNA, the CDR3 is TGTGCCAGCGGGGGGGACTCAGGGACAGCTCGAGCCAAAAACATTCAGTACTTC.

This clone was seen only a few times. The V and J genes are TRBV6-5 and TRBJ1-5; TRBD1 might be the D (6 bases). Between the trimmed V and J ends, which lost 6 bases and 0 bases, there was a span of 12 bases. There are 15 residues in the CDR3. Per germline, CDR1 MNHEY and CDR2 SVGAGI. The CDR3 DNA sequence: TGTGCCAGCAGACCGGACAGCAATAGCAATCAGCCCCAGCATTTT. Amino acids: CASRPDSNSNQPQHF.

This clone was counted only a few times. The chain joins TRBV29-1 to TRBJ2-7, with 11 bases that match TRBD2. CDR3 size: 14 residues. V dropped 3 bases and J dropped 3; count of bases not matched to a gene: 4. Looked up from germline, CDR1 is SQVTM and CDR2 is ANQGSEA. The chain's CDR3 is CSVEGSGRDYEQYF. DNA for the CDR3: TGCAGCGTTGAGGGTAGCGGGAGGGACTACGAGCAGTACTTC.

This sequence joins TRBV7-9 and TRBJ1-5; TRBD1 might be the D (5 bases). V shed 4 bases and J shed 11 bases, with 15 bases lying between them. Per germline, CDR1 SEHNR and CDR2 FQNEAQ (reference sequence). The CDR3 runs 13 residues. CDR3 amino acids: CASSSGTSRAQHF. The CDR3 nucleotides are TGTGCCAGCAGCTCGGGAACCTCCAGGGCCCAGCATTTT. Complete variable domain (other parts from reference TRBV7-9 and TRBJ1-5): DTGVSQNPRHKITKRGQNVTFRCDPISEHNRLYWYRQTLGQGPEFLTYFQNEAQLEKSRLLSDRFSAERPKGSFSTLEIQRTEQGDSAMYLCASSSGTSRAQHFGDGTRLSIL.

The chain links TRBV20-1 to TRBJ2-1; weak D call: TRBD1 (7 bases). CDR1 and CDR2 (germline): DFQATT, SNEGSKA (reference sequence). Between the trimmed V and J ends, which lost 3 bases and 12 bases, there was a span of 9 bases. The CDR3 length is 10 residues. The CDR3 protein is CSASQGGQFF. In DNA, the CDR3 is TGCAGTGCTAGTCAGGGGGGGCAGTTCTTC.

This clone was recorded once. The J gene is TRBJ2-4, the V gene TRBV4-1; 8 bases match TRBD1. After removal of 1 base from V and 2 bases from J, the junction contained 10 bases not matched to a gene. The germline gives CDR1 MGHRA, CDR2 YSYEKL. This CDR3 is built from 18 residues. In DNA form, the CDR3 reads TGCGCCAGCAGCCAAGGGAGACAGGGGCCGAAAACCAAAAACATTCAGTACTTC. Translating it yields CASSQGRQGPKTKNIQYF.

This clone has a handful of counts. The chain recombines TRBV11-2 with TRBJ2-4; 7 nucleotides align to TRBD2. CDR1 is SGHAT, CDR2 FQNNGV, per germline. V lost 5 bases and J lost 6; bases outside the gene matches: 13. The CDR3 has 16 amino acids. CDR3: CASSTVRGLKRNIQYF. The CDR3 region has the DNA TGTGCCAGCAGCACAGTAAGGGGACTAAAGAGAAACATTCAGTACTTC.

The CDR3 protein is CASSRIGTRNNEQFF. The CDR3 nucleotides read TGCGCCAGCAGCCGTATAGGGACTAGGAACAATGAGCAGTTCTTC. The genes are TRBV4-1 and TRBJ2-1; TRBD2 matches at 8 bases. J was trimmed by 5 bases and V by 4 bases; bases with no gene match: 7. Germline V gene lookup returns CDR1 MGHRA and CDR2 YSYEKL. The CDR3 has 15 residues.